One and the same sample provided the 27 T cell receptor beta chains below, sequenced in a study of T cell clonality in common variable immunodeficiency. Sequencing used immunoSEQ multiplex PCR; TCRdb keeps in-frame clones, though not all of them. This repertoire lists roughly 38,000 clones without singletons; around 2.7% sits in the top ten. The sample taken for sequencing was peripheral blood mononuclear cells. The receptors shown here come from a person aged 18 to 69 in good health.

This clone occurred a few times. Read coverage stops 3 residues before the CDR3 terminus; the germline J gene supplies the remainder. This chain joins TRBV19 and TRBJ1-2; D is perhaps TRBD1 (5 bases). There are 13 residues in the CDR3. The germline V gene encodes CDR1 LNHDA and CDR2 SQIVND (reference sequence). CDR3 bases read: TGTGCCAGTAGTCGGCAGGGCTCCTACGAC. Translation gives CASSRQGSYD. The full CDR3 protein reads CASSRQGSYDYTF. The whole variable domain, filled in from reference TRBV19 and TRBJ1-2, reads DGGITQSPKYLFRKEGQNVTLSCEQNLNHDAMYWYRQDPGQGLRLIYYSQIVNDFQKGDIAEGYSVSREKKESFPLTVTSAQKNPTAFYLCASSRQGSYDYTFGSGTRLTVV.

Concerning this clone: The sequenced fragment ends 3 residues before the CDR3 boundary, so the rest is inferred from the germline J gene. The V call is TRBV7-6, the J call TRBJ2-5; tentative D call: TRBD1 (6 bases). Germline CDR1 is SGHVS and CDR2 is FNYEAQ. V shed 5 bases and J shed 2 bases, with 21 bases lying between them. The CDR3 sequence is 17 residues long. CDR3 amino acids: CASSLVLWTDFQETQYF. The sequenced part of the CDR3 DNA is TGTGCCAGCAGCCTAGTATTGTGGACAGACTTTCAAGAGACC.

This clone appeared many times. CDR3 region: CASSPSLAGSTDTQYF. The DNA read from the CDR3 is TGCGCCAGCAGCCCATCCTTAGCGGGAAGCACAGATACG. This sequence joins TRBV5-1 and TRBJ2-3, with 8 bases fitting TRBD2. The CDR3 goes on 3 residues after the read ends, and that part is filled in from the germline J gene. There are 16 residues in the CDR3. The V gene's germline CDR1 is SGHRS and CDR2 YFSETQ. The V and J ends lost 4 bases and 0 bases, in that order; junction bases with no gene match: 7.

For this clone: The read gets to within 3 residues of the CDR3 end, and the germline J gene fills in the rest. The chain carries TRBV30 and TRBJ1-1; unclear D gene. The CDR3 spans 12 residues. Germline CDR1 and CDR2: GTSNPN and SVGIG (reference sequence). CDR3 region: CAWSEVTDTAFF. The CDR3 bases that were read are TGTGCCTGGAGCGAAGTCACAGATACG.

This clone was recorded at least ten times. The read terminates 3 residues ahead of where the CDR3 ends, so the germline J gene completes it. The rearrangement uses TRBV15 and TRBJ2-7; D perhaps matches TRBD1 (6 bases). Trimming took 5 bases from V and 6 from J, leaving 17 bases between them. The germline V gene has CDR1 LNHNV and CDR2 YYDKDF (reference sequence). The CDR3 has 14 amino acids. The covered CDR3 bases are TGTGCCACCAGCGTCCGATCAACAGGGTCCGAG. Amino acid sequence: CATSVRSTGSE. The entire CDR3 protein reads CATSVRSTGSEQYF.

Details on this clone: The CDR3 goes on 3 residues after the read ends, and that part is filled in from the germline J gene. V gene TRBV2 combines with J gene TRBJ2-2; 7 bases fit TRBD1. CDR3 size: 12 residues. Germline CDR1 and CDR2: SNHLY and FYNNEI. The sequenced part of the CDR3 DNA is TGTGCCAGCAGATACAGGGGAGAAAAG. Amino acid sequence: CASRYRGEK. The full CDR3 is CASRYRGEKLFF. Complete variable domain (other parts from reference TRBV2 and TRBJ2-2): EPEVTQTPSHQVTQMGQEVILRCVPISNHLYFYWYRQILGQKVEFLVSFYNNEISEKSEIFDDQFSVERPDGSNFTLKIRSTKLEDSAMYFCASRYRGEKLFFGEGSRLTVL.

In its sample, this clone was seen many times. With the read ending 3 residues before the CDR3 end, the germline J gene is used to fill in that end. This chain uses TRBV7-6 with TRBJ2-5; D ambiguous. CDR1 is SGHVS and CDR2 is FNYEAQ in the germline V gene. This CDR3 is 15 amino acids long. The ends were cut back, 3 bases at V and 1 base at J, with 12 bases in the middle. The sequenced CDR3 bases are TGTGCCAGCAGCTTCAACGTTGGCGGCCAAGAGACC. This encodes CASSFNVGGQET. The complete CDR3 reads CASSFNVGGQETQYF.

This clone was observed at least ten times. CDR3 bases read: TGTGCCAGTAGTATGGGCTCCGGGACAGGGCAAAATGAG. This translates into CASSMGSGTGQNE. Given in full, the CDR3 is CASSMGSGTGQNEQFF. The J gene is TRBJ2-1, the V gene TRBV19; TRBD1 agrees at 9 bases. The read ends 3 residues before the CDR3 terminus; that terminus is restored from the germline J gene. This CDR3 is 16 amino acids long. V was pared by 3 bases and J by 7 bases, with 10 bases of the junction left unmatched. From germline, CDR1 is LNHDA and CDR2 SQIVND (reference sequence).

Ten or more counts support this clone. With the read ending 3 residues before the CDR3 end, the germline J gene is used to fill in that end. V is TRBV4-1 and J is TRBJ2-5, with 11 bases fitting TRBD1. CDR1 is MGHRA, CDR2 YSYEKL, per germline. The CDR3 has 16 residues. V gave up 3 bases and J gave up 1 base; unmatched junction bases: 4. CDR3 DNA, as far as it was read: TGCGCCAGCAGCCAGTGGGACAGGGGGATCCAAGAGACC. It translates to CASSQWDRGIQET. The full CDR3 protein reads CASSQWDRGIQETQYF.

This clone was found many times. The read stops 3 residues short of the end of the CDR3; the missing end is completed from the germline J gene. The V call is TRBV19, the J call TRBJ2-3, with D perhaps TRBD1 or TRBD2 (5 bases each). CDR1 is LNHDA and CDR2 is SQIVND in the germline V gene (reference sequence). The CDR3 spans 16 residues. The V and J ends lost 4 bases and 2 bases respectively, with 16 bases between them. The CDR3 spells CASSRGSTVSTDTQYF. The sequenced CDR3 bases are TGTGCCAGTAGTAGAGGGTCGACAGTATCCACAGATACG.

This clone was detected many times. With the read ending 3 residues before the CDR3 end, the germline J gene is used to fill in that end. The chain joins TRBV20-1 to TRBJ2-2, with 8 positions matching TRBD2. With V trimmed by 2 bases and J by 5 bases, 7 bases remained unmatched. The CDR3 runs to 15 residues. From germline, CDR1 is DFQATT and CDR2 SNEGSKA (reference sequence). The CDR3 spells CSARRAGVETGELFF. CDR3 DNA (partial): TGCAGTGCTAGAAGAGCGGGAGTCGAGACCGGGGAG.

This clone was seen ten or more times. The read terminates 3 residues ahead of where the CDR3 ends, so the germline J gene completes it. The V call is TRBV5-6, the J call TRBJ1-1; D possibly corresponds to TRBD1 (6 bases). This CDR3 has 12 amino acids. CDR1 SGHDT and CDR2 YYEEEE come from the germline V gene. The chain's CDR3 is CASSTGGRQAFF. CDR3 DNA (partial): TGTGCCAGCAGCACCGGGGGGCGGCAA.

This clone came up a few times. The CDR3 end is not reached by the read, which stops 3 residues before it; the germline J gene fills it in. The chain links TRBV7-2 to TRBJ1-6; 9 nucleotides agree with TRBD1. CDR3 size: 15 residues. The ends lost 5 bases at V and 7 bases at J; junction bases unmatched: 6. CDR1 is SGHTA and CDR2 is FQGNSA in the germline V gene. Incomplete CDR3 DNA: TGTGCCAGCAGCCAGGGGACAGGGAGCAATTCACCC. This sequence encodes CASSQGTGSNSP. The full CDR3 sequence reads CASSQGTGSNSPLHF.

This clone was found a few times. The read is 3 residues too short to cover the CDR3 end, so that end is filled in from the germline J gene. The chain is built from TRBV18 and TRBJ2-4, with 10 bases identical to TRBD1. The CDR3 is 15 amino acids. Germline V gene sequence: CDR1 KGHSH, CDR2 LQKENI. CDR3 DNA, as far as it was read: TGTGCCAGCTCACCGCCCCGACAGGGGGCCTATGGT. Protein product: CASSPPRQGAYG. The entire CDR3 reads CASSPPRQGAYGQYF.

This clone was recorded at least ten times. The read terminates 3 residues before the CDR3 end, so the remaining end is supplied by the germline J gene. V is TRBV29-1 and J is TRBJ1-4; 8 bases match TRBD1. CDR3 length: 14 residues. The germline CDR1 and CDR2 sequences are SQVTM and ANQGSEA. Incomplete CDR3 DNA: TGCAGCGTTAAACCGACAGGGGTAGGGGGGAAA. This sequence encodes CSVKPTGVGGK. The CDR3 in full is CSVKPTGVGGKLFF. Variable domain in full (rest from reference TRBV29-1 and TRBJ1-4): SAVISQKPSRDICQRGTSLTIQCQVDSQVTMMFWYRQQPGQSLTLIATANQGSEATYESGFVIDKFPISRPNLTFSTLTVSNMSPEDSSIYLCSVKPTGVGGKLFFGSGTQLSVL.

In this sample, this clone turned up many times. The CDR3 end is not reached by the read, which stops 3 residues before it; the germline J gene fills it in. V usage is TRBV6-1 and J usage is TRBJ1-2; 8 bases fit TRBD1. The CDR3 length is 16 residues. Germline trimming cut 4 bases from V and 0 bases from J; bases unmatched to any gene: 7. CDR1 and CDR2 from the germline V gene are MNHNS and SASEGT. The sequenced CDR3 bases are TGTGCCAGCAGTGCGGGACAGGTAAAAGCTAACTATGGC. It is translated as CASSAGQVKANYG. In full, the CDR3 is CASSAGQVKANYGYTF.

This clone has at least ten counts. The part of the CDR3 DNA that was read is TGTGCCAGCAGCCCCACCGGACAGCAATACAATGAG. Residues: CASSPTGQQYNE. In full, the CDR3 reads CASSPTGQQYNEQFF. This chain uses TRBV11-2 with TRBJ2-1; a possible D gene is TRBD1 (6 bases). The CDR3 is cut off 3 residues early in the read; its end comes from the germline J gene. V lost 5 bases, J lost 4 bases, and 15 bases lay in between. CDR1 is SGHAT and CDR2 is FQNNGV in the germline V gene. The CDR3 covers 15 residues.

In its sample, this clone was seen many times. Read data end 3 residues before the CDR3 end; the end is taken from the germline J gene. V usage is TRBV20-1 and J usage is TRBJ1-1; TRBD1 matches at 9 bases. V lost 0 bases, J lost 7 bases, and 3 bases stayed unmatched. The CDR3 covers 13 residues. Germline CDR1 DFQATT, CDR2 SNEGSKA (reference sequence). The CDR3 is CSAREQGAYEAFF. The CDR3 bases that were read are TGCAGTGCTAGAGAACAGGGGGCGTATGAA.

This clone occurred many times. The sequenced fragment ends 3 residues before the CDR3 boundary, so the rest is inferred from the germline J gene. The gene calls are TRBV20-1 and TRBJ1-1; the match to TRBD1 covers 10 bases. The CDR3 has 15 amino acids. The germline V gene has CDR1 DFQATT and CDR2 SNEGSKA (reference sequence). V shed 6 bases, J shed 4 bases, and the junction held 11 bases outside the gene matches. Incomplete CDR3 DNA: TGCAGTGCCCTATTCTTGGGACAGGGGCTCACTGAA. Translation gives CSALFLGQGLTE. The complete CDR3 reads CSALFLGQGLTEAFF.

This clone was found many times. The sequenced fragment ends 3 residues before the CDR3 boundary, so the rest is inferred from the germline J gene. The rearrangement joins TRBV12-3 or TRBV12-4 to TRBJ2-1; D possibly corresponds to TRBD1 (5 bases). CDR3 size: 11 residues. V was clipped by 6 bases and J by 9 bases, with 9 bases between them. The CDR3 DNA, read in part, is TGTGCCAGCAGGTCAGGGTTTGAG. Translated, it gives CASRSGFE. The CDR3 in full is CASRSGFEQFF.

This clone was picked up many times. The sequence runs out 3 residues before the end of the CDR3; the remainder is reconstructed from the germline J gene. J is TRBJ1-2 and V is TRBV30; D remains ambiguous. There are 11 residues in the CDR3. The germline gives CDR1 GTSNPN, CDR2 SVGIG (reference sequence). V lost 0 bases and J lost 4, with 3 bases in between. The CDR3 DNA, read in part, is TGTGCCTGGAGTGTACTCTATGGC. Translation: CAWSVLYG. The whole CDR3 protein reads CAWSVLYGYTF. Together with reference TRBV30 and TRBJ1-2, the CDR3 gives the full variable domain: SQTIHQWPATLVQPVGSPLSLECTVEGTSNPNLYWYRQAAGRGLQLLFYSVGIGQISSEVPQNLSASRPQDRQFILSSKKLLLSDSGFYLCAWSVLYGYTFGSGTRLTVV.

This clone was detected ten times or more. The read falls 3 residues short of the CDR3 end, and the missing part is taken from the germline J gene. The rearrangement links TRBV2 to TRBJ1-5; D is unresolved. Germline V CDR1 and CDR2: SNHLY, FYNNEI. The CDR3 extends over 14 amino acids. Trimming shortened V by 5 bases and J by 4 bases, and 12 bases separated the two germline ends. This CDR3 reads CASSLDSRNQPQHF. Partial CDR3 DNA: TGTGCCAGCAGTTTGGACTCGAGGAATCAGCCC.

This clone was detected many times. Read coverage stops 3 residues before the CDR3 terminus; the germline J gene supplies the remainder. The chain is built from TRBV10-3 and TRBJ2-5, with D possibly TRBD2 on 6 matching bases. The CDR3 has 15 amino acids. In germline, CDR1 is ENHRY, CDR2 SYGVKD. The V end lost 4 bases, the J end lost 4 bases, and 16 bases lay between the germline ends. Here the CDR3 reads CAISAVPGTGETQYF. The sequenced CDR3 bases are TGTGCCATCAGTGCCGTCCCCGGGACTGGAGAGACC.

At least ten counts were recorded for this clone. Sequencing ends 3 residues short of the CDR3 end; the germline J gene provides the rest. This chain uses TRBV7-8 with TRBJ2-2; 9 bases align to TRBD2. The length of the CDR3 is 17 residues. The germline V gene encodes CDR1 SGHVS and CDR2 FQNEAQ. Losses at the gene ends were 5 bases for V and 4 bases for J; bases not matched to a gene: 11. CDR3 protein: CASSRLTSGGATGELFF. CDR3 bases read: TGTGCCAGCAGCCGACTGACTAGCGGTGGGGCCACCGGGGAG.

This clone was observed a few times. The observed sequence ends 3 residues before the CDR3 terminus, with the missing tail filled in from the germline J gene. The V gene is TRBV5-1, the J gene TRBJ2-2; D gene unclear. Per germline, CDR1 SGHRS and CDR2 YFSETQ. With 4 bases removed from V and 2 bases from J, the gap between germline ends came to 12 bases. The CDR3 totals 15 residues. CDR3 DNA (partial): TGCGCCAGCAGCACTTCCGATAGCAACACCGGGGAG. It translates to CASSTSDSNTGE. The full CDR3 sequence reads CASSTSDSNTGELFF.

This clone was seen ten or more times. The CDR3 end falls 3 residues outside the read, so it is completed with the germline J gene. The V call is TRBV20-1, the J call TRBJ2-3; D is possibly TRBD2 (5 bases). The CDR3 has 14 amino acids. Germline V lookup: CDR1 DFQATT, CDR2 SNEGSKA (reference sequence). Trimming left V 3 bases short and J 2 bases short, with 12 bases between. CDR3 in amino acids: CSARALGFTDTQYF. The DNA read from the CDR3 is TGCAGTGCTAGGGCACTAGGATTCACAGATACG.

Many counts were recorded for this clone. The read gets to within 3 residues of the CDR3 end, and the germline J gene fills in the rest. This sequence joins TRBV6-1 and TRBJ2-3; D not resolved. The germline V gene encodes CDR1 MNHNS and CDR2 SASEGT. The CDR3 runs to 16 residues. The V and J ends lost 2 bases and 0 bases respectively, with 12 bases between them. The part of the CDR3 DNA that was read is TGTGCCAGCAGTGAAATAGCTGGTATAAGCACAGATACG. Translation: CASSEIAGISTDT. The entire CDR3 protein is CASSEIAGISTDTQYF.